Each of the 14 T cell receptor beta chains below was sequenced from the same sample in a study of T cell clones after liver transplantation. Clones were read by immunoSEQ multiplex PCR, and TCRdb kept only the in-frame ones, dropping some. The repertoire holds some 70,000 clones, about four fifths seen once, with 0.55% to 0.75% in the top ten. This specimen was CD4+ T cells from blood, taken before liver transplant. These receptors all come from a human donor who received a liver transplant.

Only a few counts were recorded for this clone. The gene calls are TRBV9 and TRBJ1-1; unclear D gene. This CDR3 contains 15 residues. Per germline, CDR1 SGDLS and CDR2 YYNGEE. With 4 bases removed from V and 1 base from J, the gap between germline ends came to 14 bases. CDR3 nucleotides: TGTGCCAGCAGCCTCGGCCCTCAGAAGAACACTGAAGCTTTCTTT. Its translation: CASSLGPQKNTEAFF.

The chain couples TRBV6-6 to TRBJ2-7, with D possibly being TRBD1 or TRBD2 (5 bases each). The germline V gene has CDR1 MNHNY and CDR2 SVGAGI (reference sequence). V lost 7 bases and J lost 6, with 19 bases in between. CDR3 length: 14 residues. Written as DNA, the CDR3 is TGTGCCAGCACCCCGAGGCAGGGAGTAACCGAGCAGTACTTC. Its protein product is CASTPRQGVTEQYF.

The rearrangement uses TRBV28 and TRBJ1-5; possibly TRBD1 for D (6 bases). The CDR3 contains 15 residues. V was shortened by 5 bases and J by 2 bases, with 13 bases between the two germline ends. Germline V CDR1 and CDR2: MDHEN, SYDVKM. CDR3: CASSPQGEGNQPQHF. For the CDR3, the DNA is TGTGCCAGCAGTCCACAGGGAGAGGGCAATCAGCCCCAGCATTTT.

The rearrangement links TRBV27 to TRBJ1-1; possibly TRBD1 for D (5 bases). CDR1 and CDR2 (germline): MNHEY, SMNVEV (reference sequence). The CDR3 is made up of 13 amino acids. V dropped 9 bases and J dropped 5 bases, with 16 bases sitting between them. CDR3 amino acids: CASRPSWGTEAFF. CDR3 DNA sequence: TGTGCCAGTAGGCCGTCTTGGGGGACTGAAGCTTTCTTT.

The chain joins TRBV6-6 to TRBJ2-5; TRBD1 might be the D (5 bases). The CDR3 consists of 14 residues. Germline CDR1 is MNHNY and CDR2 is SVGAGI (reference sequence). Trimming took off 6 bases at V and 4 bases at J, with 15 bases between the two ends. The CDR3 region is CASRSPERGETQYF. CDR3 DNA: TGTGCCAGCAGAAGCCCAGAAAGGGGAGAGACCCAGTACTTC.

V is TRBV28 and J is TRBJ2-6; tentative D call: TRBD1 (6 bases). Per the germline V gene, CDR1 is MDHEN and CDR2 is SYDVKM. The CDR3 sequence is 16 residues long. V was pared by 5 bases and J by 3 bases, with 14 bases between. The CDR3 spells CASSVTLGGGANVLTF. CDR3 DNA sequence: TGTGCCAGCAGTGTGACCCTAGGGGGTGGGGCCAACGTCCTGACTTTC.

This chain links TRBV5-1 with TRBJ2-5; D is tentatively TRBD1 or TRBD2 (9 bases each). V lost 2 bases, J lost 4 bases, and 24 bases lay in between. Per the germline V gene, CDR1 is SGHRS and CDR2 is YFSETQ. The CDR3 runs 18 residues. CDR3 nucleotides: TGCGCCAGCAGCTTCGGAGGGACAGGGACTAGCTACGGAGAGACCCAGTACTTC. Encoded protein: CASSFGGTGTSYGETQYF.

The rearrangement joins TRBV6-6 to TRBJ2-1, with 10 bases that match TRBD2. The CDR3 length is 16 residues. Germline V lookup: CDR1 MNHNY, CDR2 SVGAGI (reference sequence). Germline trimming cut 4 bases from V and 9 bases from J; bases unmatched to any gene: 12. The CDR3 DNA is TGTGCCAGCAGTTCCCAAGCGGGAGGGCTTAGGAGTGAGCAGTTCTTC. Translation gives CASSSQAGGLRSEQFF.

The chain uses TRBV2 and TRBJ1-4; D ambiguous. Germline V lookup: CDR1 SNHLY, CDR2 FYNNEI. CDR3 size: 15 residues. Trimming removed 0 bases at V and 8 bases at J, with 13 bases between. This CDR3 reads CASSEASIVGEKLFF. The CDR3 DNA follows: TGTGCCAGCAGTGAAGCTTCAATAGTCGGCGAAAAACTGTTTTTT.

The J gene is TRBJ2-1, the V gene TRBV5-4, with D hard to call. Germline V CDR1 and CDR2: SGHNT, YYREEE (reference sequence). The CDR3 extends over 15 amino acids. Deletions cut 0 bases from V and 0 bases from J, with 7 bases between. The CDR3 DNA reads TGTGCCAGCAGCTTGGGACTCAACTCCTACAATGAGCAGTTCTTC. This sequence encodes CASSLGLNSYNEQFF.

The gene calls are TRBV7-9 and TRBJ1-1; D not certain. The germline V gene has CDR1 SEHNR and CDR2 FQNEAQ (reference sequence). V gave up 0 bases and J gave up 0 bases, with 5 bases separating them. The CDR3 has 14 amino acids. Written as DNA, the CDR3 is TGTGCCAGCAGCTTAGCAAACATGAACACTGAAGCTTTCTTT. Translated, it gives CASSLANMNTEAFF.

The chain is built from TRBV11-2 and TRBJ2-7; no clear D gene. Deletions cut 1 base from V and 6 bases from J, with 4 bases between. Germline V gene sequence: CDR1 SGHAT, CDR2 FQNNGV. The CDR3 has 11 amino acids. The CDR3 sequence: CASSLGPEQYF. The CDR3 coding sequence is TGTGCCAGCAGCTTAGGTCCCGAGCAGTACTTC.

The table lists this clone with a count of one. The chain recombines TRBV29-1 with TRBJ2-6, with unresolved D. CDR1 is SQVTM and CDR2 is ANQGSEA in the germline V gene. The CDR3 sequence is 11 residues long. Trimming left V 3 bases short and J 5 bases short, with 2 bases between. CDR3 bases: TGCAGCGTTGACAGGGCCAACGTCCTGACTTTC. Protein: CSVDRANVLTF.

This clone was seen only a few times. This chain uses TRBV4-3 with TRBJ2-1, with 9 positions matching TRBD2. The CDR3 extends over 17 amino acids. V lost 4 bases and J lost 4; bases outside the gene matches: 11. CDR1 is LGHNA, CDR2 YSLEER, per germline. CDR3 sequence reads: CASSLAKYSGRYNEQFF. In DNA, the CDR3 is TGCGCCAGCAGCCTAGCCAAGTACAGCGGGAGGTACAATGAGCAGTTCTTC.